These 10 T cell receptor beta chains originate from one sample sequenced in a study of CD8 T cell repertoires and HIV-1 epitope variants (dated by TCRdb to between 2020 and 2021). The library relied on the immunoSEQ multiplex PCR assay. TCRdb mirrors the immuneACCESS table, restricted to in-frame sequences. Some clones are absent from its copies; in checked studies, under half trace to an unresolved V gene, and the reason for the others is unknown. The sample contains about 2,600 clones, 55% to 75% of them found a single time. The ten largest clonotypes hold around 42% of the sample. These receptors' targets are unknown. The sequencing sample was made of cultured CD8+ T cells derived from PBMCs. Receptors originate from a male donor with HIV.

This clone appeared once. The rearrangement uses TRBV5-6 and TRBJ2-7; 11 bases agree with TRBD1. This CDR3 contains 15 residues. Germline-derived CDR1 and CDR2 are SGHDT and YYEEEE. V shed 2 bases, J shed 5 bases, and the junction held 6 bases outside the gene matches. The CDR3 spells CASSFTGTGGHEQYF. CDR3 DNA sequence: TGTGCCAGCAGCTTCACCGGGACAGGGGGGCACGAGCAGTACTTC.

This chain joins TRBV25-1 and TRBJ1-1; 8 bases are a match to TRBD1. J was trimmed by 4 bases and V by 0 bases; bases with no gene match: 13. Germline loops: CDR1 MGHDK, CDR2 SYGVNS. This CDR3 comprises 18 residues. The CDR3 here is CASSEYLVTDRDGTEAFF. CDR3 bases: TGTGCCAGCAGTGAATATTTAGTGACGGACAGGGACGGCACTGAAGCTTTCTTT.

This chain links TRBV27 with TRBJ2-3, with 10 bases lining up with TRBD2. CDR1 MNHEY and CDR2 SMNVEV come from the germline V gene (reference sequence). V was pared by 6 bases and J by 4 bases, with 4 bases of the junction left unmatched. CDR3 length: 14 amino acids. CDR3 protein: CASSLSGGADTQYF. CDR3 DNA sequence: TGTGCCAGCAGCCTCAGCGGGGGGGCAGATACGCAGTATTTT.

The chain recombines TRBV30 with TRBJ1-3; TRBD1 agrees at 7 bases. Per germline, CDR1 GTSNPN and CDR2 SVGIG (reference sequence). This CDR3 is 15 amino acids long. The ends lost 1 base at V and 4 bases at J; junction bases unmatched: 7. CDR3 sequence (DNA): TGTGCCTGGAGTGCCAGGGGGGCTCGCGGAAACACCATATATTTT. It translates to CAWSARGARGNTIYF.

The rearrangement links TRBV7-8 to TRBJ2-3; D not resolved. Trimming cost V 0 bases and J 5 bases, with 9 bases left between them. The germline V gene encodes CDR1 SGHVS and CDR2 FQNEAQ. This CDR3 comprises 14 residues. CDR3 region: CASSLASVGDTQYF. The CDR3, as DNA: TGTGCCAGCAGCTTAGCGAGCGTTGGAGATACGCAGTATTTT.

This chain links TRBV7-2 with TRBJ2-5; 10 bases are shared with TRBD2. The CDR3 totals 14 residues. CDR1 is SGHTA and CDR2 is FQGNSA in the germline V gene. The trim removed 5 bases at V and 3 bases at J, leaving 3 bases unmatched. Here the CDR3 DNA reads TGTGCCAGCAGCGAAAGCGGGAGGGAAGAGACCCAGTACTTC. It specifies CASSESGREETQYF.

There are a few counts of this clone. The V gene is TRBV28, the J gene TRBJ2-1; D unclear. V was pared by 5 bases and J by 6 bases, with 14 bases between. Germline-derived CDR1 and CDR2 are MDHEN and SYDVKM. This CDR3 has 14 residues. The CDR3 loop reads CASSKPLGFNEQFF. The CDR3 DNA sequence: TGTGCCAGCAGTAAACCTCTAGGATTCAATGAGCAGTTCTTC.

This rearrangement joins TRBV19 to TRBJ1-2; the match to TRBD1 covers 10 bases. CDR1 and CDR2 from the germline V gene are LNHDA and SQIVND (reference sequence). Germline trimming cut 3 bases from V and 6 bases from J; bases unmatched to any gene: 10. The CDR3 is 16 amino acids. The CDR3 DNA is TGTGCCAGTAGTATCTTGGGGACAGGGGACGTCAATGGCTACACCTTC. Translated, it gives CASSILGTGDVNGYTF.

This clone was counted a few times. The chain recombines TRBV30 with TRBJ1-5; D not resolved. Germline CDR1 is GTSNPN and CDR2 is SVGIG (reference sequence). Between the trimmed V and J ends, which lost 0 bases and 6 bases, there was a span of 9 bases. The CDR3 runs to 13 residues. The chain's CDR3 is CAWSVRGLQPQHF. CDR3 coding DNA: TGTGCCTGGAGTGTACGTGGTCTTCAGCCCCAGCATTTT.

This chain connects TRBV29-1 to TRBJ2-7; 8 nucleotides align to TRBD2. V shed 5 bases, J shed 0 bases, and the junction held 6 bases outside the gene matches. The length of the CDR3 is 14 residues. CDR1 SQVTM and CDR2 ANQGSEA come from the germline V gene. The CDR3: CSVYTSGNSYEQYF. The CDR3 bases are TGCAGCGTTTATACTAGCGGCAACTCCTACGAGCAGTACTTC.